A single TCR beta chain is shown here with its context. Its antigen is not identified. These data come from a study of identical twins. With template switching, a universal primer site was added, and the cDNA carried unique molecular identifiers. TCRdb recomputed calls from the 5' RACE reads with MiXCR, one row per CDR3 protein. Among some 630,000 distinct CDR3 sequences listed, around 7.5% were seen once. Study conclusions and caveats: Low generation probability was overrepresented in out-of-frame alpha sequences shared by twins.

Every sampled donor was Caucasian and healthy. This sample also belongs to another study, concerning yellow fever vaccine responses in identical twins. From that report: Twins' vaccine T cell responses were reported to seem partly convergent and partly personalized.

The sequenced sample consisted of PBMCs. The receptor was derived from a woman younger than 30 in good health.

The CDR3 sequence: CASSTYRGLGDTQYF. CDR3 DNA sequence: TGTGCCAGCAGTACCTACAGGGGGCTTGGAGATACGCAGTATTTT. J is TRBJ2-3 and V is TRBV12-3 or TRBV12-4; 9 bases align to TRBD1. This CDR3 is 15 amino acids long. Unmatched junction bases numbered 8, after V lost 5 bases and J lost 5 bases.